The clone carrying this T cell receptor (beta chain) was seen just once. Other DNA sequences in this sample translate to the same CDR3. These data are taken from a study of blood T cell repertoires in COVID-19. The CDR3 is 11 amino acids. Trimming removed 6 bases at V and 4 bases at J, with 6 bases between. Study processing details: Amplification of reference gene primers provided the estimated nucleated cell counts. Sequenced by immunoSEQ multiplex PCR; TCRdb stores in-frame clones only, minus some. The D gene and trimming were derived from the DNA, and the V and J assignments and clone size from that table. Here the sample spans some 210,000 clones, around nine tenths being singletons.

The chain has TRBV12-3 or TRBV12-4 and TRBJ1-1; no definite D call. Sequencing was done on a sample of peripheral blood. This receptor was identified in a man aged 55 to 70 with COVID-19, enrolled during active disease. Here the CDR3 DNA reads TGTGCCAGCAGGCGGGGCACTGAAGCTTTCTTT. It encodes CASRRGTEAFF.